Given below is one T cell receptor beta chain in context. The V end lost 2 bases, the J end lost 3 bases, and 11 bases lay between the germline ends. Germline V CDR1 and CDR2: SEHNR, FQNEAQ (reference sequence). CDR3 length equals 15 residues. A quantity of about 0.45 to 1 ug RNA underwent reverse transcription using random hexamers. TCRdb analysed the immunoSEQ multiplex PCR reads with MiXCR anew, one entry per CDR3 protein. Seen here are 69,000 or so distinct CDR3 sequences, approximately 93% observed once, and the top ten hold 0.5% to 0.7%. The sample is drawn from a study of CD8 T cells in Susac syndrome.

The material sequenced was CD8+ T cells from PBMCs. V gene TRBV7-9 combines with J gene TRBJ1-5; no reliable D call. The sequence came from a human donor with multiple sclerosis. CDR3 DNA: TGTGCCAGCAGCTTATACGGTACCGTCAATCAGCCCCAGCATTTT. This translates into CASSLYGTVNQPQHF.